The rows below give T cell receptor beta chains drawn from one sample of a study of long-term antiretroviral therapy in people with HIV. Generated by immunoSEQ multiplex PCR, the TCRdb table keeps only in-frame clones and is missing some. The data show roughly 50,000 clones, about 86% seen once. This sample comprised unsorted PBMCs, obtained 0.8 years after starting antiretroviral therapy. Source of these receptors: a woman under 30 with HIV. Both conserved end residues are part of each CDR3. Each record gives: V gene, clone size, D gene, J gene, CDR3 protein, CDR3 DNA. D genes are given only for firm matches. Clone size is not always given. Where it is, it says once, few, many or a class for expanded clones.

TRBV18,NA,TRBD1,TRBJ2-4,CASSPPGAGGDLAKNIQYF,TGTGCCAGCTCACCACCCGGGGCAGGGGGTGACCTAGCCAAAAACATTCAGTACTTC
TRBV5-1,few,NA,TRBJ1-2,CASSQTQGYGYTF,TGCGCCAGCAGCCAAACGCAGGGTTATGGCTACACCTTC
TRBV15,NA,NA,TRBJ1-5,CATSGLLGGVVKQPQHF,TGTGCCACCAGCGGACTCCTTGGAGGGGTGGTAAAACAGCCCCAGCATTTT
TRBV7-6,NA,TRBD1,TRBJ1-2,CASSLARDRKNGYTF,TGTGCCAGCAGCTTAGCGAGGGACAGGAAGAATGGCTACACCTTC
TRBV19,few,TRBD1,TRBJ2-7,CASTPFRGTGGESTEQYF,TGTGCCAGTACCCCTTTTAGGGGGACAGGGGGCGAAAGCACCGAGCAGTACTTC
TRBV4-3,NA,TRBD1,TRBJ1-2,CASSPRDSYTYGYTF,TGCGCCAGCTCCCCCCGGGACAGCTATACCTATGGCTACACCTTC
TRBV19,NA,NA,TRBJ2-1,CASSRPGAYEQFF,TGTGCCAGTAGTAGACCCGGGGCCTATGAGCAGTTCTTC
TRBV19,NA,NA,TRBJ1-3,CASSIGSAGAGNTIYF,TGTGCCAGTAGTATAGGTTCGGCAGGGGCTGGAAACACCATATATTTT
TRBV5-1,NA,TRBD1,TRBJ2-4,CASSPGTGVAKNIQYF,TGCGCCAGCAGCCCGGGGACAGGGGTAGCCAAAAACATTCAGTACTTC
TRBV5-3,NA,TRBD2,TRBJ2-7,CARGIHEWTSGTYEQYF,TGTGCCAGAGGGATACACGAATGGACTAGCGGGACCTACGAGCAGTACTTC
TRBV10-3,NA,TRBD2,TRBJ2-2,CAISAYSSGEGFGGELFF,TGTGCCATCAGTGCCTACTCTAGCGGCGAGGGGTTTGGCGGGGAGCTGTTTTTT
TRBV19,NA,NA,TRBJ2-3,CASSIPAEATDTQYF,TGTGCCAGTAGTATCCCCGCGGAGGCCACAGATACGCAGTATTTT
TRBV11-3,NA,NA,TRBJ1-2,CASSLDSSNYGYTF,TGTGCCAGCAGCCTGGACAGCTCAAACTATGGCTACACCTTC
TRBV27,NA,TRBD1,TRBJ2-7,CASKKSQDRTPYEQYF,TGTGCCAGCAAGAAAAGTCAGGACAGGACTCCCTACGAGCAGTACTTC
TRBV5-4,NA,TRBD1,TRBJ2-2,CASSSSGTGVTGELFF,TGTGCCAGCAGCTCTTCCGGGACAGGGGTCACCGGGGAGCTGTTTTTT
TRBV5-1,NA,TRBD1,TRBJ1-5,CASSSGTGIGRPQHF,TGCGCCAGCAGCTCCGGGACAGGGATTGGGAGGCCCCAGCATTTT
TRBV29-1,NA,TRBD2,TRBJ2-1,CSVPRTSGRDNEQFF,TGCAGCGTGCCCCGGACTAGCGGGAGGGACAATGAGCAGTTCTTC
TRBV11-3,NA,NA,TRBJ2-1,CASRAPPSYNEQFF,TGTGCCAGCAGAGCGCCACCCTCCTACAATGAGCAGTTCTTC
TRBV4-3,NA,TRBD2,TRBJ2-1,CASSQDVASGDNEQFF,TGCGCCAGCAGCCAAGATGTGGCTAGCGGGGACAATGAGCAGTTCTTC
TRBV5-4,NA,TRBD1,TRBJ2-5,CASRSGQEPQETQYF,TGTGCCAGCAGGTCTGGACAGGAACCCCAAGAGACCCAGTACTTC
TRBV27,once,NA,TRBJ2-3,CASSSGTLRYTQYF,TGTGCCAGCAGTTCCGGGACGCTAAGGTATACGCAGTATTTT
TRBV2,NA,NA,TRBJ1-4,CASREKGGWANEKLFF,TGTGCCAGCAGGGAAAAGGGGGGTTGGGCTAATGAAAAACTGTTTTTT
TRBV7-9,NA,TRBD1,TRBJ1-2,CASSFRTQGFGYGYTF,TGTGCCAGCAGCTTTAGGACACAGGGGTTTGGCTATGGCTACACCTTC
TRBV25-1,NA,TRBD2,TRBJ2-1,CASSAGTSGGLEQFF,TGTGCCAGCAGTGCCGGGACTAGCGGGGGACTAGAGCAGTTCTTC
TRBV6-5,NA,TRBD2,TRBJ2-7,CASSYETSGWVYEQYF,TGTGCCAGCAGTTACGAAACTAGCGGATGGGTCTACGAGCAGTACTTC
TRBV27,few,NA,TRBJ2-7,CASSLRTADSYEQYF,TGTGCCAGCAGTTTACGGACAGCGGACTCCTACGAGCAGTACTTC
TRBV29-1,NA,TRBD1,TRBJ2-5,CSVLGTGGETQYF,TGCAGCGTTCTCGGGACAGGGGGGGAGACCCAGTACTTC
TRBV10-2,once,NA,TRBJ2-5,CASSSPETQYF,TGCGCCAGCAGCAGTCCGGAGACCCAGTACTTC
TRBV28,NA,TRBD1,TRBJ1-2,CASSWGDRAYGYTF,TGTGCCAGCAGTTGGGGGGACAGGGCCTATGGCTACACCTTC
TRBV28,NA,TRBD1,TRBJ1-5,CASSQGQGDQPQHF,TGTGCCAGCAGCCAAGGACAGGGCGATCAGCCCCAGCATTTT
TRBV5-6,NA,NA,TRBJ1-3,CASSLSARGSGNTIYF,TGTGCCAGCAGCTTGTCGGCTCGGGGCTCTGGAAACACCATATATTTT
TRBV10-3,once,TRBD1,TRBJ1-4,CAISGGQGDEKLFF,TGTGCCATCAGCGGAGGACAGGGCGATGAAAAACTGTTTTTT
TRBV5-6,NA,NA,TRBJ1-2,CASSPQGYGYTF,TGTGCCAGCAGCCCCCAGGGGTATGGCTACACCTTC